The T cell receptor beta chain described here comes from a study of cytomegalovirus exposure and HLA in healthy donors. The PCR had 60 Vbeta and 13 Jbeta primers. The data were produced by immunoSEQ multiplex PCR, yet TCRdb's version contains in-frame clones alone and is incomplete. Here the sample spans roughly 130,000 clones, around 78% being singletons. The V gene's germline CDR1 is MDHEN and CDR2 SYDVKM. V shed 3 bases and J 12 bases; nucleotides not matched to a gene: 8. This CDR3 comprises 13 residues. The chain carries TRBV28 and TRBJ1-1; 9 nucleotides agree with TRBD1. Sequenced: PBMCs. The TCR originated in a woman aged 40 to 50 in good health and CMV-seronegative. The CDR3, as DNA: TGTGCCAGCAGTTTTAATACCGGGACAGGGACTTTCTTT. Amino acid sequence: CASSFNTGTGTFF.